This TCR beta chain was sequenced in a study of blood T cell repertoires in COVID-19. This CDR3 contains 16 residues. V dropped 0 bases and J dropped 4 bases, with 15 bases sitting between them. Per germline, CDR1 KGHSH and CDR2 LQKENI. Measured with immunoSEQ multiplex PCR; TCRdb has only the in-frame clones, and not every one. The sample has hundreds of thousands of clones, around 85% seen once. The chain couples TRBV18 to TRBJ1-2, with TRBD1 as a possible D gene (5 bases). The TCR sequence derives from a woman aged 45-59 years with acute COVID-19. The source material was PBMCs or T cells enriched from blood (not recorded which). The CDR3: CASSPPPGGSLYGYTF. CDR3 nucleotides: TGTGCCAGCTCACCACCCCCCGGGGGGAGCCTCTATGGCTACACCTTC.